Presented here are 3 T cell receptor beta chains from one specimen sequenced in a study of T cells in Graves' hyperthyroidism and ophthalmopathy. There were TCR beta CDR3 regions amplified from RNA transcripts. First-round RT-PCR with HTBI primers amplified the TCR CDR3 region. TCRdb called the multiplex PCR reads again in MiXCR, with one record for every CDR3 protein. The profile shows 500,000 to 650,000 distinct CDR3 sequences, more than 15% of them singletons. Sequenced sample: blood. The receptors originated from a woman under 30 with Graves' ophthalmopathy.

This clonotype was observed at least ten times. This chain connects TRBV3-1 to TRBJ2-7, with D maybe TRBD1 (6 bases). CDR1 is LGHDT and CDR2 is YNNKEL in the germline V gene (reference sequence). CDR3 length: 14 residues. The V end lost 3 bases, the J end lost 0 bases, and 9 bases lay between the germline ends. CDR3 sequence reads: CASSQDRFSYEQYF. The CDR3 DNA reads as TGTGCCAGCAGCCAGGACAGATTCTCCTACGAGCAGTACTTC.

This clonotype was observed many times. J is TRBJ2-7 and V is TRBV7-9; D uncertain. The V and J ends lost 2 bases and 5 bases respectively, with 16 bases between them. Germline-derived CDR1 and CDR2 are SEHNR and FQNEAQ (reference sequence). The length of the CDR3 is 15 residues. The CDR3 loop reads CASSLPGTITDEQYF. The CDR3 bases are TGTGCCAGCAGCTTACCGGGCACGATTACTGACGAGCAGTACTTC. Together with reference TRBV7-9 and TRBJ2-7, the CDR3 gives the full variable domain: DTGVSQNPRHKITKRGQNVTFRCDPISEHNRLYWYRQTLGQGPEFLTYFQNEAQLEKSRLLSDRFSAERPKGSFSTLEIQRTEQGDSAMYLCASSLPGTITDEQYFGPGTRLTVT.

This clonotype was counted only a few times. The CDR3, as DNA: TGCAGTGCTAGAGATGCCGGGACAGGGAACACCGGGGAGCTGTTTTTT. Amino acids: CSARDAGTGNTGELFF. This sequence joins TRBV20-1 and TRBJ2-2, with TRBD1 identical over 8 bases. J lost 1 base, V lost 0 bases, and 4 bases had no gene match. Germline V CDR1 and CDR2: DFQATT, SNEGSKA (reference sequence). This CDR3 contains 16 residues.